This T cell receptor beta chain was identified during a study of T-cell reconstitution after alpha-beta-depleted transplantation in children. Study observations and caveats: When one year had passed after transplant, most T-cell counts and diversity came from newly produced T cells.

This clonotype showed up many times. Antigen: not known. Preparation of the TCRbeta library involved a method that used unique molecular identifiers. TCRdb called the PCR reads again in MiXCR, with one record for every CDR3 protein. The data show roughly 670,000 distinct CDR3 sequences, under 15% seen once. The CDR3 runs 15 residues. Trimming stripped 4 bases from V and 3 bases from J, with 12 bases between. Germline CDR1 and CDR2: SEHNR and FQNEAQ (reference sequence). This receptor was taken from a girl aged 2-10 years with congenital amegakaryocytic thrombocytopenia, due to receive a stem cell transplant. This material consisted of PBMCs, taken before TCRalphabeta/CD19-depleted stem cell transplant. The chain has TRBV7-9 and TRBJ2-2; D is ambiguous. CDR3: CASSSLRAYTGELFF. CDR3 DNA sequence: TGTGCCAGCAGCTCCTTACGGGCATACACCGGGGAGCTGTTTTTT.